These T cell receptor beta chains were read from a single sample in a study of shared clonotypes between healthy human individuals. The table came from immunoSEQ multiplex PCR; TCRdb's copy has only in-frame clones and leaves some out. The repertoire holds about 2 million clones, with approximately 94% as singletons. The sequencing sample was made of naive CD8+ T cells sorted from blood. These receptors were taken from a man aged 18-30 years in good health. The CDR3 runs from the conserved cysteine through the conserved F or W. A D gene is named only where the DNA matches it firmly. Size values are once, few and many counts, or a class for expanded clones, and some rows have none.

V: TRBV7-6
size: NA
J: TRBJ1-3
D: NA
CDR3: CASSERTGNSGNTIYF
DNA: TGTGCCAGCAGCGAAAGAACAGGAAACTCTGGAAACACCATATATTTT

V: TRBV30
size: NA
J: TRBJ1-1
D: NA
CDR3: CAWRANTEAFF
DNA: TGTGCCTGGCGCGCGAACACTGAAGCTTTCTTT

V: TRBV7-2
size: NA
J: TRBJ2-1
D: NA
CDR3: CASSLARRGEQFF
DNA: TGTGCCAGCAGCTTAGCGCGTCGGGGGGAGCAGTTCTTC

V: TRBV7-9
size: NA
J: TRBJ1-4
D: NA
CDR3: CASSLGNNEKLFF
DNA: TGTGCCAGCAGCTTAGGAAATAATGAAAAACTGTTTTTT

V: TRBV4-1
size: NA
J: TRBJ2-1
D: NA
CDR3: CASSQGVRTNEQFF
DNA: TGCGCCAGCAGCCAAGGCGTCAGAACCAATGAGCAGTTCTTC

V: TRBV7-9
size: NA
J: TRBJ2-1
D: TRBD2
CDR3: CASSLASGGVYNEQFF
DNA: TGTGCCAGCAGCTTAGCTAGCGGGGGGGTTTACAATGAGCAGTTCTTC

V: TRBV10-3
size: NA
J: TRBJ2-3
D: NA
CDR3: CAISEGSADTDTQYF
DNA: TGTGCCATCAGTGAGGGCTCCGCGGACACAGATACGCAGTATTTT

V: TRBV6-5
size: NA
J: TRBJ1-2
D: NA
CDR3: CASSYQDSYTF
DNA: TGTGCCAGCAGTTACCAGGACAGCTACACCTTC

V: TRBV11-2
size: few
J: TRBJ2-5
D: TRBD2
CDR3: CASSWTTGGETQYF
DNA: TGTGCCAGCAGCTGGACGACGGGGGGGGAGACCCAGTACTTC

V: TRBV7-9
size: NA
J: TRBJ2-5
D: TRBD2
CDR3: CASSLFLQATGGYRETQYF
DNA: TGTGCCAGCAGCTTATTTTTACAGGCGACGGGGGGGTACCGGGAGACCCAGTACTTC

V: TRBV28
size: NA
J: TRBJ2-5
D: NA
CDR3: CASSSGPGETQYF
DNA: TGTGCCAGCAGTTCCGGGCCGGGGGAGACCCAGTACTTC

V: TRBV7-8
size: NA
J: TRBJ2-1
D: TRBD2
CDR3: CASSLRTSGRFYNEQFF
DNA: TGTGCCAGCAGCTTGAGGACTAGCGGGAGATTCTACAATGAGCAGTTCTTC

V: TRBV6-5
size: NA
J: TRBJ1-1
D: TRBD1
CDR3: CASSYSGGGEAFF
DNA: TGTGCCAGCAGTTACTCAGGGGGCGGTGAAGCTTTCTTT

V: TRBV5-6
size: NA
J: TRBJ2-1
D: NA
CDR3: CASSWASEQFF
DNA: TGTGCCAGCAGCTGGGCTTCGGAGCAGTTCTTC

V: TRBV7-8
size: NA
J: TRBJ2-3
D: TRBD2
CDR3: CASSLLSGSFPDTQYF
DNA: TGTGCCAGCAGCCTCCTTAGCGGGAGCTTTCCAGATACGCAGTATTTT

V: TRBV7-2
size: NA
J: TRBJ2-7
D: NA
CDR3: CASSLPRGTPSYEQYF
DNA: TGTGCCAGCAGCCTACCTCGGGGGACTCCTTCCTACGAGCAGTACTTC

V: TRBV11-2
size: NA
J: TRBJ2-5
D: NA
CDR3: CASSLFWGPQETQYF
DNA: TGTGCCAGCAGCTTATTTTGGGGGCCTCAAGAGACCCAGTACTTC

V: TRBV27
size: NA
J: TRBJ2-7
D: TRBD1
CDR3: CASSLSWTGGYEQYF
DNA: TGTGCCAGCAGCCTCTCCTGGACAGGTGGTTACGAGCAGTACTTC

V: TRBV6-5
size: once
J: TRBJ2-7
D: NA
CDR3: CASSLDRPAYEQYF
DNA: TGTGCCAGCAGTCTAGACAGACCGGCCTACGAGCAGTACTTC

V: TRBV28
size: NA
J: TRBJ2-7
D: TRBD1
CDR3: CASSLEGAHEQYF
DNA: TGTGCCAGCAGTTTAGAGGGGGCCCACGAGCAGTACTTC

V: TRBV6-1
size: NA
J: TRBJ2-1
D: NA
CDR3: CASTVGGNEQFF
DNA: TGTGCCAGCACCGTGGGGGGCAATGAGCAGTTCTTC

V: TRBV11-2
size: NA
J: TRBJ2-7
D: NA
CDR3: CASSSASKYEQYF
DNA: TGTGCCAGCAGCTCGGCATCAAAATACGAGCAGTACTTC

V: TRBV11-2
size: NA
J: TRBJ1-5
D: TRBD1
CDR3: CASSPGTGVGNQPQHF
DNA: TGTGCCAGCAGCCCCGGGACAGGGGTGGGCAATCAGCCCCAGCATTTT

V: TRBV9
size: NA
J: TRBJ2-5
D: TRBD1
CDR3: CASSGETGASETQYF
DNA: TGTGCCAGCAGCGGAGAGACAGGGGCGAGCGAGACCCAGTACTTC

V: TRBV6-6
size: once
J: TRBJ1-4
D: NA
CDR3: CASRRPTGNFNEKLFF
DNA: TGTGCCAGCAGAAGACCGACCGGAAACTTTAATGAAAAACTGTTTTTT

V: TRBV5-6
size: NA
J: TRBJ2-5
D: NA
CDR3: CASSLGIEQETQYF
DNA: TGTGCCAGCAGCTTAGGGATAGAGCAAGAGACCCAGTACTTC

V: TRBV4-2
size: NA
J: TRBJ1-4
D: TRBD1
CDR3: CASSPAVTGTGSEKLFF
DNA: TGTGCCAGCAGCCCAGCGGTAACCGGGACAGGGAGTGAAAAACTGTTTTTT

V: TRBV7-9
size: NA
J: TRBJ2-1
D: TRBD2
CDR3: CASSPTLAGAGGFLFF
DNA: TGTGCCAGCAGCCCCACCCTAGCGGGAGCGGGAGGGTTTCTGTTCTTC

V: TRBV13
size: NA
J: TRBJ2-2
D: NA
CDR3: CASSLSGVWNTGELFF
DNA: TGTGCCAGCAGCTTATCGGGAGTTTGGAACACCGGGGAGCTGTTTTTT

V: TRBV10-3
size: NA
J: TRBJ2-7
D: NA
CDR3: CAIRPGPRSYEQYF
DNA: TGTGCCATCAGACCGGGACCTCGCTCCTACGAGCAGTACTTC

V: TRBV6-6
size: NA
J: TRBJ2-5
D: TRBD2
CDR3: CASSPPRGGGETQYF
DNA: TGTGCCAGCAGTCCCCCCCGCGGGGGTGGCGAGACCCAGTACTTC

V: TRBV9
size: NA
J: TRBJ2-7
D: TRBD1
CDR3: CASSTGTGISEQYF
DNA: TGTGCCAGCAGCACCGGGACAGGGATCTCCGAGCAGTACTTC